Presented here are 6 T cell receptor beta chains from one specimen sequenced in a study of shared clonotypes between healthy human individuals. Profiled with immunoSEQ multiplex PCR; TCRdb holds only in-frame clones, not every one. The table records some 2.4 million clones, more than 85% of them present only once. The sample comprised naive CD4+ T cells from PBMCs. Subset reported: CD45RA+ positively selected. These receptors were obtained from a man younger than 30 in good health. Some clones in this sample may be carry-over from other donors' samples.

This clone was observed a single time. This chain uses TRBV15 with TRBJ2-3; TRBD1 might be the D (6 bases). The germline V gene has CDR1 LNHNV and CDR2 YYDKDF (reference sequence). Trimming cost V 2 bases and J 3 bases, with 12 bases left between them. This CDR3 region has 15 residues. CDR3 nucleotides: TGTGCCACCAGCAGACCTCTTACAGGGACAGATACGCAGTATTTT. It is translated as CATSRPLTGTDTQYF.

CDR3 sequence: CASSPGRGLAGSPDTQYF. CDR3 nucleotide sequence: TGTGCCAGCAGCCCGGGACGCGGACTAGCGGGATCCCCAGATACGCAGTATTTT. The rearrangement joins TRBV5-4 to TRBJ2-3, with 12 nucleotides matching TRBD2. This CDR3 is 18 amino acids long. Losses at the gene ends were 4 bases for V and 4 bases for J; bases not matched to a gene: 13. Germline loops: CDR1 SGHNT, CDR2 YYREEE (reference sequence).

The CDR3 coding sequence is TGTGCCAGCAGCACCGCCGTAGGGGGAGAGACCCAGTACTTC. Its translation: CASSTAVGGETQYF. This chain connects TRBV5-4 to TRBJ2-5, with TRBD1 as a possible D gene (6 bases). This CDR3 is built from 14 residues. V lost 4 bases, J lost 4 bases, and 14 bases lay in between. Germline V gives CDR1 SGHNT, CDR2 YYREEE (reference sequence). The full variable domain, with the rest looked up from reference TRBV5-4 and TRBJ2-5, is ETGVTQSPTHLIKTRGQQVTLRCSSQSGHNTVSWYQQALGQGPQFIFQYYREEENGRGNFPPRFSGLQFPNYSSELNVNALELDDSALYLCASSTAVGGETQYFGPGTRLLVL.

The chain couples TRBV28 to TRBJ1-5; no firm D call. Trimming removed 3 bases at V and 3 bases at J, with 9 bases between. Germline V lookup: CDR1 MDHEN, CDR2 SYDVKM. The CDR3 consists of 14 residues. The CDR3 loop is CASSLAGNNQPQHF. CDR3 nucleotide sequence: TGTGCCAGCAGTTTGGCCGGAAACAATCAGCCCCAGCATTTT.

This clone showed up just once. The V gene is TRBV4-3, the J gene TRBJ1-2, with D perhaps TRBD1 (6 bases). The germline V gene encodes CDR1 LGHNA and CDR2 YSLEER. V lost 1 base and J 0 bases, leaving 15 bases between the germline ends. The CDR3 runs to 17 residues. DNA of the CDR3: TGCGCCAGCAGCCAAGGCGTCGGGACACCCGCTAACTATGGCTACACCTTC. Protein sequence: CASSQGVGTPANYGYTF.

The rearrangement uses TRBV18 and TRBJ1-4; 7 positions match TRBD1. The CDR3 sequence is 16 residues long. V shed 4 bases and J 7 bases; nucleotides not matched to a gene: 12. Per the germline V gene, CDR1 is KGHSH and CDR2 is LQKENI. CDR3 sequence (DNA): TGTGCCAGCTCACAACGTACAGGGGTTAGGGTTGAAAAACTGTTTTTT. Translating it yields CASSQRTGVRVEKLFF.